These 14 T cell receptor beta chains were sequenced from one sample in a study of blood T cell repertoires in COVID-19. Some clones are missing from TCRdb's copy, which holds only in-frame ones; the method was immunoSEQ multiplex PCR. Of over 250,000 clones in the sample, less than 90% were seen once. Specimen: PBMCs or T cells enriched from blood (not recorded which). Every receptor here comes from a woman in her fifties or sixties who had recovered from COVID-19.

The CDR3 loop reads CASDIYSNQPQHF. The CDR3 coding sequence is TGTGCCAGTGACATCTATAGCAATCAGCCCCAGCATTTT. The rearrangement uses TRBV28 and TRBJ1-5; D is ambiguous. V dropped 9 bases and J dropped 0 bases, with 9 bases sitting between them. Germline lookup yields CDR1 MDHEN and CDR2 SYDVKM. The CDR3 is 13 amino acids.

V and J are TRBV27 and TRBJ1-1; 7 bases line up with TRBD1. The CDR3 length is 16 residues. Germline V CDR1 and CDR2: MNHEY, SMNVEV (reference sequence). Trimming cost V 3 bases and J 4 bases; bases outside gene matches: 11. The CDR3 DNA follows: TGTGCCAGCAGTTTCACAGGGGAAGTGCTCCGCACTGAAGCTTTCTTT. It specifies CASSFTGEVLRTEAFF.

The chain joins TRBV7-2 to TRBJ1-3; 7 bases line up with TRBD1. CDR1 is SGHTA and CDR2 is FQGNSA in the germline V gene. Unmatched junction bases numbered 5, after V lost 5 bases and J lost 4 bases. The CDR3 is made up of 14 amino acids. In DNA form, the CDR3 reads TGTGCCAGCAGCACTTGGGACAGCGGAAACACCATATATTTT. This sequence encodes CASSTWDSGNTIYF.

The rearrangement links TRBV9 to TRBJ1-2; TRBD1 might be the D (5 bases). Trimming removed 4 bases at V and 12 bases at J, with 22 bases between. The CDR3 consists of 14 residues. Germline V lookup: CDR1 SGDLS, CDR2 YYNGEE. The CDR3 sequence: CASSPQPDGGYHTF. The DNA for the CDR3 is TGTGCCAGCAGCCCACAGCCTGACGGGGGGTACCACACCTTC.

The table lists this clone with a count of one. J is TRBJ2-3 and V is TRBV7-3, with 11 bases aligning to TRBD2. The trim removed 5 bases at V and 1 base at J, leaving 8 bases unmatched. The germline V gene has CDR1 SGHTA and CDR2 FQGTGA. This CDR3 is 17 amino acids long. CDR3 residues: CASSATGTSGGTDTQYF. For the CDR3, the DNA is TGTGCCAGCAGCGCTACCGGGACTAGCGGTGGCACAGATACGCAGTATTTT.

The chain employs TRBV5-1 and TRBJ1-1; D may be TRBD1 (6 bases). The CDR3 runs to 18 residues. The germline V and J ends were trimmed by 4 bases and 4 bases, with 26 bases remaining between them. Per the germline V gene, CDR1 is SGHRS and CDR2 is YFSETQ. CDR3 sequence (DNA): TGCGCCAGCAGCGCCACCGGATCGACAGGCCTGGGGGCCACTGAAGCTTTCTTT. It yields the protein CASSATGSTGLGATEAFF.

This chain links TRBV28 with TRBJ1-1, with 7 bases identical to TRBD1. The length of the CDR3 is 14 residues. The trim removed 5 bases at V and 6 bases at J, leaving 9 bases unmatched. CDR1 and CDR2 (germline): MDHEN, SYDVKM. CDR3 DNA: TGTGCCAGCAGTCCCGGACAGGAATGGGCTGAAGCTTTCTTT. Its translation is CASSPGQEWAEAFF.

This clone has only one observation. This chain links TRBV18 with TRBJ1-5, with 8 bases fitting TRBD1. The CDR3 has 15 residues. With 3 bases clipped from V and 4 bases from J, the junction kept 5 bases outside the gene matches. The germline V gene has CDR1 KGHSH and CDR2 LQKENI. The CDR3 sequence is CASSPGQGMNQPQHF. In DNA, the CDR3 is TGTGCCAGCTCACCCGGACAGGGAATGAATCAGCCCCAGCATTTT. Full variable domain (rest looked up from reference TRBV18 and TRBJ1-5): NAGVMQNPRHLVRRRGQEARLRCSPMKGHSHVYWYRQLPEEGLKFMVYLQKENIIDESGMPKERFSAEFPKEGPSILRIQQVVRGDSAAYFCASSPGQGMNQPQHFGDGTRLSIL.

The CDR3 is CSVLVDRGKSGNTIYF. The CDR3 region has the DNA TGCAGCGTTCTAGTGGACAGGGGGAAATCTGGAAACACCATATATTTT. The rearrangement joins TRBV29-1 to TRBJ1-3; 10 bases are shared with TRBD1. This CDR3 comprises 16 residues. The germline gives CDR1 SQVTM, CDR2 ANQGSEA. The V and J ends lost 5 bases and 1 base, in that order; junction bases with no gene match: 8.

The gene calls are TRBV19 and TRBJ2-1; 15 bases map to TRBD2. The CDR3 spans 16 residues. Germline CDR1 reads LNHDA; CDR2 reads SQIVND (reference sequence). Trimming at V came to 6 bases and at J to 7 bases, leaving 7 bases not matched to a gene. The CDR3 loop reads CASSRTSGRARNEQFF. The DNA of the CDR3 is TGTGCCAGTAGCAGGACTAGCGGGAGGGCCCGTAATGAGCAGTTCTTC.

V is TRBV9 and J is TRBJ2-3; D is unclear. CDR1 SGDLS and CDR2 YYNGEE come from the germline V gene. The V end lost 0 bases, the J end lost 0 bases, and 5 bases lay between the germline ends. The CDR3 consists of 14 residues. This chain's CDR3 is CASSVAVSTDTQYF. The DNA for the CDR3 is TGTGCCAGCAGCGTAGCGGTTAGCACAGATACGCAGTATTTT.

This clone is a singleton in its sample. The V gene is TRBV19, the J gene TRBJ2-5, with unresolved D. Germline CDR1 LNHDA, CDR2 SQIVND (reference sequence). Trimming stripped 9 bases from V and 2 bases from J, with 19 bases between. The CDR3 runs 15 residues. This chain's CDR3 is CASQLRFGLQETQYF. The CDR3 DNA sequence: TGTGCCAGCCAATTACGGTTCGGGTTGCAAGAGACCCAGTACTTC.

The CDR3 region is CAWQTGTSNQPQHF. DNA of the CDR3: TGTGCCTGGCAGACAGGGACGAGCAATCAGCCCCAGCATTTT. The chain links TRBV30 to TRBJ1-5; TRBD1 agrees at 7 bases. The V segment lost 5 bases and the J segment 1 base; nucleotides outside the gene matches: 5. Per the germline V gene, CDR1 is GTSNPN and CDR2 is SVGIG (reference sequence). This CDR3 has 14 amino acids.

This clone was seen a single time. CDR3 nucleotide sequence: TGTGCCAGCAGTGAAGCCAGGGTCTCCAATCAGCCCCAGCATTTT. Its translation is CASSEARVSNQPQHF. The J gene is TRBJ1-5, the V gene TRBV2; D is possibly TRBD1 (5 bases). V dropped 0 bases and J dropped 3 bases, with 9 bases sitting between them. This CDR3 region has 15 residues. Germline V lookup: CDR1 SNHLY, CDR2 FYNNEI.